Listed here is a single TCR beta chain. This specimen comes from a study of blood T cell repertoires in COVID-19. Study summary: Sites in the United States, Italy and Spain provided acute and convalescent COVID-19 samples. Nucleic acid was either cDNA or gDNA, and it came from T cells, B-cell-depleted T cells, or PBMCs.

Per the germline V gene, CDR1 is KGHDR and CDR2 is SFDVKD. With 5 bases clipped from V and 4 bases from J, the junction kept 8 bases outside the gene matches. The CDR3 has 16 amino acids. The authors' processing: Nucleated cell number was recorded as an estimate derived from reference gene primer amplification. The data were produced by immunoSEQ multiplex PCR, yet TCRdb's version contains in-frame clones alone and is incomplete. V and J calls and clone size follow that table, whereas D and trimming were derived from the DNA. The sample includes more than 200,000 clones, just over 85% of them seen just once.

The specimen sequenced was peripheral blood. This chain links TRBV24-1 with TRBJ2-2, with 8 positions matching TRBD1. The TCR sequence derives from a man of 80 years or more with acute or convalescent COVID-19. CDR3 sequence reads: CATSAGRQGATGELFF. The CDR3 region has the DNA TGTGCCACCAGTGCGGGTCGGCAGGGGGCCACCGGGGAGCTGTTTTTT.